The text below deals with one T cell receptor beta chain. Its specificity is unknown. Primers included in the PCR were 60 Vbeta and 13 Jbeta primers. Clones were sequenced by immunoSEQ multiplex PCR, and TCRdb holds only the in-frame ones, with some missing. The sample shows 190,000 or so clones, and roughly 0.74% sits with its ten largest clones. J gave up 5 bases and V 5 bases, and 2 bases lay outside the gene matches. CDR1 SGHNT and CDR2 YENEEA come from the germline V gene. This CDR3 contains 15 residues. This record comes from a study of cytomegalovirus exposure and HLA in healthy donors. General study points: A later analysis linked a missense variant in DCLRE1C to the trimming of TCR beta V and J genes. A later analysis reported that several of the most significant clusters appeared to be linked to common viral pathogens, among them Epstein-Barr virus. Most TCRs appeared rarely, but some public TCRs recurred in many donors.

The specimen sequenced was PBMCs. This receptor was taken from a boy between 10 and 17 years old in good health and CMV-seronegative. The rearrangement links TRBV11-3 to TRBJ2-1, with 14 bases identical to TRBD2. This CDR3 reads CASSPTSGGDNEQFF. The CDR3 DNA follows: TGTGCCAGCAGCCCGACTAGCGGGGGGGACAATGAGCAGTTCTTC.